Listed below are T cell receptor beta chains from one sample, sequenced in a study of T cell repertoires in cytomegalovirus infection. TCRdb passed the reads through MiXCR, listing each CDR3 protein once. This sample has some 400,000 distinct CDR3 sequences, with 15% to 20% found just once. Sequenced sample: PBMCs. The source of these receptors is a human donor in good health (CMV status not recorded). Some clones in this sample may be carry-over from other donors' samples. CDR3s include the opening cysteine and the closing phenylalanine or tryptophan. D genes are given only for firm matches. Only some rows state a clone size, as once, few, many or a class for expanded clones.

TRBD1,TRBJ2-3,-,TRBV11-1,CASRTGVVTDTQYF,TGTGCCAGTCGAACAGGGGTAGTCACAGATACGCAGTATTTT
-,TRBJ2-5,-,TRBV5-1,CASSLDTQKGTQYF,TGCGCCAGCAGCTTGGATACCCAGAAGGGGACCCAGTACTTC
TRBD2,TRBJ2-3,many,TRBV7-2,CASSPPSGSGDTQYF,TGTGCCAGCAGCCCCCCTAGCGGGAGCGGAGATACGCAGTATTTT
-,TRBJ2-2,few,TRBV20-1,CSAREDRTYTGELFF,TGCAGTGCTAGAGAGGATCGGACTTACACCGGGGAGCTGTTTTTT
TRBD2,TRBJ2-7,-,TRBV10-3,CAISETSGLGMRQYF,TGTGCCATCAGTGAAACTAGCGGACTAGGGATGCGGCAGTACTTC
-,TRBJ2-7,many,TRBV7-6,CASSLGAFDYEQYF,TGTGCCAGCAGCTTAGGGGCCTTTGACTACGAGCAGTACTTC
-,TRBJ2-3,many,TRBV7-9,CASSFGSSPPHVTQYF,TGTGCCAGCAGCTTCGGCTCTAGCCCACCTCACGTTACGCAGTATTTT
-,TRBJ2-7,many,TRBV7-2,CASSLFDFSYEQYF,TGTGCCAGCAGCTTGTTTGACTTCTCCTACGAGCAGTACTTC
TRBD2,TRBJ2-3,few,TRBV19,CASSMGRGSRRATDTQYF,TGTGCCAGTAGTATGGGGAGGGGATCCCGGAGAGCCACAGATACGCAGTATTTT
-,TRBJ1-1,-,TRBV20-1,CSARTVLNTEAFF,TGCAGTGCTAGGACGGTCCTGAACACTGAAGCTTTCTTT
TRBD2,TRBJ2-5,many,TRBV4-3,CASSQEVAGRDQETQYF,TGCGCCAGCAGCCAAGAGGTCGCCGGGAGGGATCAAGAGACCCAGTACTTC
-,TRBJ2-5,-,TRBV5-4,CANSKDQETQYF,TGTGCCAACTCGAAGGACCAAGAGACCCAGTACTTC
TRBD1,TRBJ1-2,-,TRBV2,CASSDNRGSYGYTF,TGTGCCAGCAGTGACAACAGGGGAAGCTATGGCTACACCTTC
-,TRBJ1-2,few,TRBV20-1,CSARARGFGYGYTF,TGCAGTGCTAGAGCCAGGGGATTTGGCTATGGCTACACCTTC
-,TRBJ2-7,few,TRBV7-9,CASSLGQVVNEQYF,TGTGCCAGCAGCTTAGGGCAGGTTGTTAACGAGCAGTACTTC
TRBD1,TRBJ2-5,many,TRBV7-9,CASSLGIQGDGETQYF,TGTGCCAGCAGCTTAGGCATACAGGGGGACGGGGAGACCCAGTACTTC
TRBD1,TRBJ1-2,many,TRBV4-2,CASSRGGGNYGYTF,TGTGCCAGCAGCCGAGGAGGGGGCAACTATGGCTACACCTTC
-,TRBJ1-5,many,TRBV12-3/TRBV12-4,CASSEGKGVLGSNQPQHF,TGTGCCAGCAGTGAAGGAAAGGGGGTATTGGGAAGCAATCAGCCCCAGCATTTT